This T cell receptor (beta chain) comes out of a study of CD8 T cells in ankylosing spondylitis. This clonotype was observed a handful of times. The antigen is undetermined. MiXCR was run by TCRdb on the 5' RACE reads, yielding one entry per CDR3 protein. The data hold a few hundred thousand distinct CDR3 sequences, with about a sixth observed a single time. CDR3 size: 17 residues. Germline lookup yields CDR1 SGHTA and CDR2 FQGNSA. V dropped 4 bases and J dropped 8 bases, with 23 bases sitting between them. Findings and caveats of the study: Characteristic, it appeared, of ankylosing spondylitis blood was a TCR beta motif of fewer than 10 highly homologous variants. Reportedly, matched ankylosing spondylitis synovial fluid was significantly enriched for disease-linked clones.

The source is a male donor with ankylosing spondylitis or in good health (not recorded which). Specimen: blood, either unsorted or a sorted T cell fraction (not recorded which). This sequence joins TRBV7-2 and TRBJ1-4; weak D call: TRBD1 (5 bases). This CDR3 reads CASSSLTGVLGAEKLFF. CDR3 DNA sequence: TGTGCCAGCAGCTCGTTAACCGGTGTCTTAGGGGCGGAAAAACTGTTTTTT.